A single sample is the source of the 4 T cell receptor beta chains below, sequenced in a study of T cells in localized non-small cell lung cancer. Assay: immunoSEQ multiplex PCR; the TCRdb copy retains only in-frame clones and omits some. The sample yields about 30,000 clones, around nine tenths seen once. The sequenced sample was peripheral blood, obtained before any cancer treatment. The receptors were sampled from a female donor aged 60 or older with stage III squamous cell lung carcinoma.

The rearrangement links TRBV29-1 to TRBJ1-1; no definite D call. This CDR3 region has 14 residues. Trimming removed 6 bases from V and 0 bases from J, with 14 bases in between. Germline V gene lookup returns CDR1 SQVTM and CDR2 ANQGSEA. This CDR3 is CSVLPAGVNTEAFF. The CDR3 DNA reads TGCAGCGTCCTACCGGCCGGAGTGAACACTGAAGCTTTCTTT.

J is TRBJ2-3 and V is TRBV6-5, with no clear D. V was shortened by 2 bases and J by 4 bases, with 13 bases between the two germline ends. From germline, CDR1 is MNHEY and CDR2 SVGAGI. The CDR3 is 15 residues long. CDR3 in DNA: TGTGCCAGCAGTTACGCGAATTGGAAGGCAGATACGCAGTATTTT. Protein: CASSYANWKADTQYF.

This rearrangement joins TRBV7-5 to TRBJ2-7; the D call of TRBD2 is as the table states it, not checked on the DNA. TRBV7-5 is recorded as a pseudogene. The CDR3 totals 17 residues. The CDR3 sequence: CARSRSGGLAGGVEQYF. In nucleotides, the CDR3 is TGTGCCAGAAGCCGGTCCGGAGGACTAGCGGGAGGGGTCGAGCAGTACTTC.

The chain is built from TRBV7-2 and TRBJ2-7, with no clear D. Germline lookup yields CDR1 SGHTA and CDR2 FQGNSA. There are 14 residues in the CDR3. The V and J ends lost 1 base and 3 bases respectively, with 10 bases between them. CDR3 DNA: TGTGCCAGCAGCTTAGGGGGTTTACGCTACGAGCAGTACTTC. It yields the protein CASSLGGLRYEQYF.